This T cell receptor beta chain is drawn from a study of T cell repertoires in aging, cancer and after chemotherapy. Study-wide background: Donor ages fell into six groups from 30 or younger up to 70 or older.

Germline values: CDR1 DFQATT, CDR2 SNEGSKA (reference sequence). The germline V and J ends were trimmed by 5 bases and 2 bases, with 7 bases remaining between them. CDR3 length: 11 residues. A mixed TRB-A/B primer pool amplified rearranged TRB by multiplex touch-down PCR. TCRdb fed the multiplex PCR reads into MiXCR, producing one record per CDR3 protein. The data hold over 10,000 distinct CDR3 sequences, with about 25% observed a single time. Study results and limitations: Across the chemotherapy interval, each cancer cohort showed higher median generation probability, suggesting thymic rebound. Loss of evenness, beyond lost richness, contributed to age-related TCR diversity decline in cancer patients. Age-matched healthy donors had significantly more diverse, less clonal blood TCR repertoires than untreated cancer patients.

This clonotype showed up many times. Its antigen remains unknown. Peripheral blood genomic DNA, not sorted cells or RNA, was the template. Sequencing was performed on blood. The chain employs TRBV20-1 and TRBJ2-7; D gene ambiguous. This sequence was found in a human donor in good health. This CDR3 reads CSAAQAYEQYF. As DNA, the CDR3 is TGCAGTGCTGCCCAGGCCTACGAGCAGTACTTC.